Each of the 25 T cell receptor beta chains below was sequenced from the same sample in a study of blood T cell repertoires in COVID-19. Using immunoSEQ multiplex PCR, the repertoire was profiled, and TCRdb retains in-frame clones only, with some absent. The data hold roughly 140,000 clones, with around 85% observed a single time. The sequencing sample was made of peripheral blood. The receptors stem from a man aged 50 to 60 with acute or convalescent COVID-19.

The chain has TRBV4-1 and TRBJ2-1; 8 nucleotides align to TRBD2. Germline assignment: CDR1 MGHRA and CDR2 YSYEKL. After removal of 4 bases from V and 8 bases from J, the junction contained 7 bases not matched to a gene. The CDR3 length is 14 residues. The CDR3 nucleotides are TGCGCCAGCAGCCCCCTCCCGGGACTAGATGAGCAGTTCTTC. Its translation is CASSPLPGLDEQFF.

V and J are TRBV24-1 and TRBJ1-5, with D hard to call. Germline V CDR1 and CDR2: KGHDR, SFDVKD. This CDR3 spans 14 amino acids. The V end lost 0 bases, the J end lost 2 bases, and 4 bases lay between the germline ends. The CDR3 loop reads CATSDLPGNQPQHF. The DNA for the CDR3 is TGTGCCACCAGTGATTTGCCCGGCAATCAGCCCCAGCATTTT.

The chain links TRBV30 to TRBJ2-5; D might be TRBD2 (7 bases). Trimming stripped 5 bases from V and 6 bases from J, with 13 bases between. In germline, CDR1 is GTSNPN, CDR2 SVGIG (reference sequence). The CDR3 has 12 residues. The CDR3: CAWGRGLKTQYF. CDR3 coding DNA: TGTGCCTGGGGGAGGGGGTTGAAGACCCAGTACTTC.

The chain links TRBV5-6 to TRBJ2-6, with D perhaps TRBD1 (5 bases). Germline V gene sequence: CDR1 SGHDT, CDR2 YYEEEE. V was shortened by 10 bases and J by 1 base, with 15 bases between the two germline ends. The CDR3 sequence is 15 residues long. CDR3 loop: CAAGPKGSGANVLTF. The CDR3 coding sequence is TGTGCCGCAGGGCCCAAGGGGTCTGGGGCCAACGTCCTGACTTTC.

The rearrangement uses TRBV3-1 (or the pseudogene TRBV3-2) and TRBJ2-2; TRBD2 matches at 14 bases. V lost 4 bases to trimming and J lost 3 bases; unmatched junction nucleotides: 10. CDR1 and CDR2 (germline): LGHDT, YNNKEL (reference sequence). This CDR3 is 19 amino acids long. The CDR3 DNA is TGTGCCAGCAGCCGTTCGGGACTAGCGGGAGTGGTGGACACCGGGGAGCTGTTTTTT. Translated: CASSRSGLAGVVDTGELFF.

This clone has a single count. V usage is TRBV6-5 and J usage is TRBJ1-2; 7 bases line up with TRBD1. The CDR3 length is 13 residues. V shed 10 bases, J shed 0 bases, and the junction held 5 bases outside the gene matches. Germline V CDR1 and CDR2: MNHEY, SVGAGI. In DNA form, the CDR3 reads TGTGCCACCCAGGGGGAGGCTAACTATGGCTACACCTTC. This sequence encodes CATQGEANYGYTF.

This chain connects TRBV6-5 to TRBJ1-4; the D is unclear. CDR1 is MNHEY and CDR2 is SVGAGI in the germline V gene. The CDR3 length is 14 residues. Trimming removed 6 bases from V and 0 bases from J, with 8 bases in between. As DNA, the CDR3 is TGTGCCAGCAGAGAGGTTGCAACTAATGAAAAACTGTTTTTT. This codes for CASREVATNEKLFF.

The chain recombines TRBV7-3 with TRBJ2-3; tentatively, D is TRBD1 (5 bases). Germline CDR1 and CDR2: SGHTA and FQGTGA. V was cut by 5 bases and J by 5 bases, with 11 bases left in between. CDR3 length equals 13 residues. CDR3 residues: CASSPQTGDTQYF. In nucleotides, the CDR3 is TGTGCCAGCAGCCCCCAAACAGGAGATACGCAGTATTTT.

This rearrangement joins TRBV5-5 to TRBJ2-1; 9 bases are shared with TRBD2. V was pared by 1 base and J by 7 bases, with 12 bases of the junction left unmatched. Germline lookup yields CDR1 SGHKS and CDR2 YYEKEE (reference sequence). CDR3 length: 17 amino acids. The CDR3 nucleotides read TGTGCCAGCAGCTTGTCTTGGTTTGTAGCGGGAGTTAATGAGCAGTTCTTC. Its protein product is CASSLSWFVAGVNEQFF.

V is TRBV29-1 and J is TRBJ1-2, with D unclear. The length of the CDR3 is 13 residues. V was shortened by 6 bases and J by 3 bases, with 14 bases between the two germline ends. Germline V CDR1 and CDR2: SQVTM, ANQGSEA. CDR3 region: CSVEHRQDYGYTF. CDR3 DNA: TGCAGCGTAGAGCATCGACAAGACTATGGCTACACCTTC.

The chain links TRBV5-6 to TRBJ2-7; 12 positions match TRBD2. V lost 4 bases, J lost 2 bases, and 4 bases stayed unmatched. Germline V CDR1 and CDR2: SGHDT, YYEEEE. CDR3 size: 15 residues. CDR3: CASSALAGGPYEQYF. The CDR3 DNA follows: TGTGCCAGCAGCGCGCTAGCGGGGGGGCCCTACGAGCAGTACTTC.

The rearrangement links TRBV10-2 to TRBJ1-2, with TRBD1 as a possible D gene (5 bases). With 6 bases removed from V and 8 bases from J, the gap between germline ends came to 22 bases. Germline V CDR1 and CDR2: WSHSY, SAAADI. There are 15 residues in the CDR3. CDR3 DNA: TGCGCCAGCAGGCCAGCGAACAGGACCCACCTGGGCTACACCTTC. As protein: CASRPANRTHLGYTF.

The chain has TRBV5-1 and TRBJ1-1, with D perhaps matching TRBD1 (6 bases). Deletions cut 4 bases from V and 0 bases from J, with 16 bases between. Germline-derived CDR1 and CDR2 are SGHRS and YFSETQ. The CDR3 sequence is 16 residues long. The CDR3 loop is CASSNTGSFMNTEAFF. The CDR3 nucleotides read TGCGCCAGCAGCAATACAGGGTCATTTATGAACACTGAAGCTTTCTTT.

In this sample, this clone turned up once. This CDR3 is also generated by other DNA sequences in the sample. The chain joins TRBV7-9 to TRBJ2-5; tentatively, D is TRBD2 (5 bases). Germline V CDR1 and CDR2: SEHNR, FQNEAQ (reference sequence). V shed 3 bases and J shed 4 bases, with 9 bases lying between them. This CDR3 has 13 residues. CDR3 sequence (DNA): TGTGCCAGCAGCTTCCCGGGGTCAGAGACCCAGTACTTC. Its protein product is CASSFPGSETQYF.

This clone has just a few counts. CDR3 nucleotide sequence: TGTGCCAGCAGTTACTCGAACCTCCCCAGCTACGAGCAGTACTTC. It specifies CASSYSNLPSYEQYF. The chain carries TRBV6-5 and TRBJ2-7; no firm D call. Trimming removed 0 bases from V and 3 bases from J, with 12 bases in between. This CDR3 has 15 residues. The germline gives CDR1 MNHEY, CDR2 SVGAGI.

The rearrangement links TRBV5-1 to TRBJ2-2; 8 positions agree with TRBD1. Germline loops: CDR1 SGHRS, CDR2 YFSETQ. V shed 9 bases, J shed 0 bases, and the junction held 7 bases outside the gene matches. CDR3 length equals 15 residues. The DNA of the CDR3 is TGCGCCACCTCACTGGACAGGGCGAACACCGGGGAGCTGTTTTTT. Translation gives CATSLDRANTGELFF.

The table lists this clone with a count of one. The J gene is TRBJ2-3, the V gene TRBV12-5; 9 bases match TRBD2. CDR3 length: 14 amino acids. Germline values: CDR1 LGHNT, CDR2 FRNRAP. V was clipped by 6 bases and J by 5 bases; unmatched bases: 6. The CDR3 region is CASGGGRAVDTQYF. DNA of the CDR3: TGTGCTAGTGGAGGCGGGAGGGCCGTAGATACGCAGTATTTT.

This chain uses TRBV5-1 with TRBJ2-7, with D perhaps matching TRBD2 (6 bases). V was clipped by 4 bases and J by 3 bases, with 14 bases between them. The V gene's germline CDR1 is SGHRS and CDR2 YFSETQ. The CDR3 is 14 amino acids. This chain's CDR3 is CASSPPGGFYEQYF. Written as DNA, the CDR3 is TGCGCCAGCAGCCCCCCCGGAGGGTTCTACGAGCAGTACTTC.

The chain carries TRBV16 and TRBJ2-7; D gene uncertain. The germline V gene has CDR1 KGHSY and CDR2 FQNENV. The CDR3 is 13 residues long. Trimming removed 4 bases from V and 3 bases from J, with 10 bases in between. CDR3 in DNA: TGTGCCAGCAGCCTCCCTAACGGCTACGAGCAGTACTTC. As protein: CASSLPNGYEQYF. Supplemented by reference TRBV16 and TRBJ2-7, the full variable domain reads GEEVAQTPKHLVRGEGQKAKLYCAPIKGHSYVFWYQQVLKNEFKFLISFQNENVFDETGMPKERFSAKCLPNSPCSLEIQATKLEDSAVYFCASSLPNGYEQYFGPGTRLTVT.

This chain joins TRBV14 and TRBJ1-4; 9 nucleotides agree with TRBD1. V lost 1 base, J lost 14 bases, and 5 bases stayed unmatched. The CDR3 has 13 amino acids. Germline loops: CDR1 SGHDN, CDR2 FVKESK. The CDR3 loop is CASSQAQGAELFF. As DNA, the CDR3 is TGTGCCAGCAGCCAAGCACAGGGGGCTGAGCTGTTTTTT. Together with reference TRBV14 and TRBJ1-4, the CDR3 gives the full variable domain: EAGVTQFPSHSVIEKGQTVTLRCDPISGHDNLYWYRRVMGKEIKFLLHFVKESKQDESGMPNNRFLAERTGGTYSTLKVQPAELEDSGVYFCASSQAQGAELFFGSGTQLSVL.

The chain employs TRBV5-1 and TRBJ2-7, with 9 bases lining up with TRBD1. The CDR3 spans 13 residues. Germline CDR1 and CDR2: SGHRS and YFSETQ. V gave up 4 bases and J gave up 7 bases; unmatched junction bases: 6. CDR3 sequence reads: CASSPGQGREQYF. Here the CDR3 DNA reads TGCGCCAGCAGCCCGGGACAGGGAAGGGAGCAGTACTTC.

This clone was seen a single time. The DNA of the CDR3 is TGTGCCAGCAGCTTAAATCGGGGACTTAATGAAAAACTGTTTTTT. This encodes CASSLNRGLNEKLFF. The chain joins TRBV7-8 to TRBJ1-4, with D perhaps matching TRBD1 (5 bases). The V end lost 2 bases, the J end lost 4 bases, and 11 bases lay between the germline ends. Germline CDR1 and CDR2: SGHVS and FQNEAQ. The CDR3 extends over 15 amino acids. Variable domain in full (rest from reference TRBV7-8 and TRBJ1-4): GAGVSQSPRYKVAKRGQDVALRCDPISGHVSLFWYQQALGQGPEFLTYFQNEAQLDKSGLPSDRFFAERPEGSVSTLKIQRTQQEDSAVYLCASSLNRGLNEKLFFGSGTQLSVL.

V and J are TRBV10-3 and TRBJ1-1; 8 bases are shared with TRBD1. The CDR3 covers 19 residues. The V gene end was trimmed by 1 base and the J gene end by 0 bases; junction bases not matched to a gene: 13. Germline V gene data show CDR1 as ENHRY and CDR2 as SYGVKD. The CDR3 loop reads CAISELGGQGGFMNTEAFF. In nucleotides, the CDR3 is TGTGCCATCAGTGAGTTAGGAGGACAGGGTGGGTTTATGAACACTGAAGCTTTCTTT.

The table lists this clone with a few counts. The chain has TRBV25-1 and TRBJ2-3; D unresolved. The V and J ends lost 2 bases and 1 base respectively, with 4 bases between them. The CDR3 is 13 amino acids. CDR1 is MGHDK, CDR2 SYGVNS, per germline. Written as DNA, the CDR3 is TGTGCCAGCAGTGAAAGCGGCACAGATACGCAGTATTTT. Translation: CASSESGTDTQYF.

The rearrangement links TRBV7-3 to TRBJ1-1; D gene unclear. Germline CDR1 SGHTA, CDR2 FQGTGA. V lost 1 base and J 1 base, leaving 7 bases between the germline ends. The CDR3 contains 14 residues. CDR3: CASSLSAGNTEAFF. The CDR3 DNA sequence: TGTGCCAGCAGCTTAAGCGCCGGGAACACTGAAGCTTTCTTT.